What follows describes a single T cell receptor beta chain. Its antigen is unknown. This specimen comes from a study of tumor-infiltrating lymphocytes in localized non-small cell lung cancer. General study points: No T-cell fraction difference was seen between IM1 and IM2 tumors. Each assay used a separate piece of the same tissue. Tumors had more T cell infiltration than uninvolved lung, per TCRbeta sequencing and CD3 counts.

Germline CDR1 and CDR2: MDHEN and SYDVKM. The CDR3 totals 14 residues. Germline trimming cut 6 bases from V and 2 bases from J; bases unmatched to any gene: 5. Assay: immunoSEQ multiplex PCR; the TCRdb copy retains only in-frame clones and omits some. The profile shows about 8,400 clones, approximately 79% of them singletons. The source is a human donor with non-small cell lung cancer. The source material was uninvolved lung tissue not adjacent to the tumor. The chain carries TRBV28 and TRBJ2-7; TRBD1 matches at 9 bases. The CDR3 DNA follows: TGTGCCAGCAGCATGACAGGGGGAACCTACGAGCAGTACTTC. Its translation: CASSMTGGTYEQYF. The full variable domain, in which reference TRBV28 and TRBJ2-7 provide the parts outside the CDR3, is DVKVTQSSRYLVKRTGEKVFLECVQDMDHENMFWYRQDPGLGLRLIYFSYDVKMKEKGDIPEGYSVSREKKERFSLILESASTNQTSMYLCASSMTGGTYEQYFGPGTRLTVT.